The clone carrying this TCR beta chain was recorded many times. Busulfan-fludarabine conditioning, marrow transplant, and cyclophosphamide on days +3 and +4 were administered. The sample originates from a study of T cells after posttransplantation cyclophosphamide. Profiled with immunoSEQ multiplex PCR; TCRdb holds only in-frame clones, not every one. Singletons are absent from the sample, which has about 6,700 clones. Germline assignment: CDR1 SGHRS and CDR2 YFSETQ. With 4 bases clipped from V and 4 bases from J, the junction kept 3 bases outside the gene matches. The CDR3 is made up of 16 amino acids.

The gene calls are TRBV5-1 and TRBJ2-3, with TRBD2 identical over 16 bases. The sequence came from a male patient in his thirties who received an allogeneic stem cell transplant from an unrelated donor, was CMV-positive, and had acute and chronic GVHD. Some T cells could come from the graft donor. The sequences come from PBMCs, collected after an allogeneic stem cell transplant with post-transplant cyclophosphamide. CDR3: CASSTGTSGGADTQYF. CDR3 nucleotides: TGCGCCAGCAGCACCGGGACTAGCGGGGGGGCAGATACGCAGTATTTT.